Listed below are T cell receptor beta chains from one sample, sequenced in a study of blood T cell repertoires in COVID-19. Assay: immunoSEQ multiplex PCR; the TCRdb copy retains only in-frame clones and omits some. The data contain fewer than 350,000 clones, over 75% of them seen just once; the ten biggest clones take up approximately 7.5%. Sequenced: peripheral blood. The receptors shown here come from a woman in her thirties with COVID-19, enrolled during active disease. Both conserved end residues are part of each CDR3. Rows give clone size only sometimes, using once, few, many, or a class for an expanded clone.

clone_size,j_call,v_call,cdr3_aa
NA,TRBJ2-5,TRBV20-1,CSATRQETQYF
NA,TRBJ1-1,TRBV3-1/TRBV3-2,CASSQEGSASTEAFF
NA,TRBJ1-1,TRBV6-6,CASSSGRNTEAFF
once,TRBJ1-5,TRBV27,CASSFSTGGPNQPQHF
NA,TRBJ1-2,TRBV6-1,CASSDQPGTANEGYTF
NA,TRBJ1-1,TRBV5-1,CASTLSRRVPNTEAFF
few,TRBJ1-1,TRBV28,CASQIVKQGGAFF
once,TRBJ1-6,TRBV2,CASSGRTGYSPLHF
NA,TRBJ1-5,TRBV5-6,CASSVYSNQPQHF
few,TRBJ1-3,TRBV5-6,CASSLGLLDSGNTIYF
NA,TRBJ1-1,TRBV18,CASSPPGGNTEAFF
NA,TRBJ2-5,TRBV4-2,CASSQVSSGGGETQYF
once,TRBJ2-1,TRBV6-5,CASSLGGDNEQFF
NA,TRBJ2-2,TRBV7-9,CASSLMRTLNTGELFF
NA,TRBJ2-3,TRBV7-2,CASRSSGLSSDTQYF
NA,TRBJ2-5,TRBV19,CASSIGGDQETQYF
NA,TRBJ2-1,TRBV3-1/TRBV3-2,CASSPYSSYNEQFF
once,TRBJ1-5,TRBV2,CASSLRGLNQPQHF
NA,TRBJ2-5,TRBV12-3/TRBV12-4,CASSPGTRETQYF
NA,TRBJ2-1,TRBV13,CASSFRDRAYNEQFF
NA,TRBJ1-2,TRBV9,CASSVDPETGGYTF
NA,TRBJ1-4,TRBV6-5,CASRDRAKLFF
NA,TRBJ2-1,TRBV30,CATDPGQGARGEQFF
NA,TRBJ2-1,TRBV7-6,CASSLGLAGGGNNEQFF
NA,TRBJ2-7,TRBV19,CASTAAGTYEQYF
NA,TRBJ2-5,TRBV2,CASSAFSLLVQEAQYF
NA,TRBJ1-5,TRBV28,CASSLGGQHNQPQHF
NA,TRBJ1-1,TRBV30,CAWIQARAFF
many,TRBJ1-1,TRBV10-1,CASSDRGNTEAFF
NA,TRBJ1-4,TRBV28,CASSLWTEEGEKLFF
NA,TRBJ2-1,TRBV4-1,CASSEFLGAIYNEQFF
NA,TRBJ1-4,TRBV5-1,CASSPDLQATNEKLFF
NA,TRBJ2-7,TRBV19,CASSIGQGAAYEQYF
NA,TRBJ1-3,TRBV4-1,CASSQDESSTYSGNTIYF
NA,TRBJ2-1,TRBV9,CASSVAPGSSYNEQFF
NA,TRBJ1-1,TRBV6-5,CASSLIAGVAGSEAFF
NA,TRBJ1-6,TRBV6-5,CASSYWQGSSPLHF
NA,TRBJ1-4,TRBV11-2,CASSQTGLEKLFF
once,TRBJ1-1,TRBV7-9,CASSLGTGRTEAFF
NA,TRBJ2-1,TRBV30,CAWSGLAVYNEQFF
NA,TRBJ1-1,TRBV6-6,CASSINSQGARTEAFF
NA,TRBJ1-1,TRBV5-4,CASSLDQTNTEAFF
NA,TRBJ1-4,TRBV18,CASSAGGPTNEKLFF
NA,TRBJ2-1,TRBV29-1,CSVDPAGGLNEQFF
few,TRBJ1-1,TRBV27,CASSSSQGLGTEAFF
once,TRBJ2-5,TRBV3-1/TRBV3-2,CASSRGKWTQYF
NA,TRBJ2-1,TRBV19,CASSLLAGGTDEQFF
once,TRBJ1-1,TRBV15,CATSRDGKTEAFF
NA,TRBJ2-7,TRBV24-1,CATSDSYEQYF
NA,TRBJ2-7,TRBV4-1,CASSQQGGYEQYF
NA,TRBJ1-5,TRBV24-1,CATSLGTGHNQPQHF
NA,TRBJ1-5,TRBV7-8,CASSLQNRGPQPQHF
NA,TRBJ2-2,TRBV18,CASSPSESGELFF
once,TRBJ2-5,TRBV6-6,CASIGLGRRETQYF
NA,TRBJ2-1,TRBV7-9,CASRGGYGLAALPHEQFF
NA,TRBJ2-1,TRBV9,CASSVGDEQFF
once,TRBJ2-5,TRBV3-1/TRBV3-2,CASSQASGSSETQYF
NA,TRBJ1-4,TRBV15,CATSRAGVGGEKLFF
NA,TRBJ1-5,TRBV6-2/TRBV6-3,CASSYSGALLLPQHF
NA,TRBJ1-3,TRBV5-1,CASSLVAPGALSHSGNTIYF